The present TCR beta chain was sequenced within a study of PD-1 blockade in classical Hodgkin lymphoma. As for the study in general: Patients were dosed intravenously with nivolumab at 3 mg/kg every 2 weeks. Study outcomes and limitations: Healthy donors were reported to have higher baseline TCR diversity than newly diagnosed patients. Exclusion was applied to patients who started nivolumab under 1 year after ASCT.

Using immunoSEQ multiplex PCR, the repertoire was profiled, and TCRdb retains in-frame clones only, with some absent. The repertoire holds more than 140,000 clones, under 85% seen once, with 7% to 9.5% in the top ten. Germline CDR1 and CDR2: MNHNS and SASEGT. Trimming removed 4 bases from V and 0 bases from J, with 3 bases in between. This CDR3 comprises 12 residues. Regarding this clone: What it binds is not known.

Relapse was seen in all patients after autologous stem cell transplantation, and brentuximab vedotin exposure was variable. Best responses fell into complete response, partial response or progressive disease. The source of this sequence is a human donor with classical Hodgkin lymphoma. The specimen comprised peripheral blood mononuclear cells (PBMCs), sampled before the second cycle of nivolumab. The J gene is TRBJ2-5, the V gene TRBV6-1; D is uncertain. CDR3 in DNA: TGTGCCAGCAGTGCTAACCAAGAGACCCAGTACTTC. Encoded protein: CASSANQETQYF.